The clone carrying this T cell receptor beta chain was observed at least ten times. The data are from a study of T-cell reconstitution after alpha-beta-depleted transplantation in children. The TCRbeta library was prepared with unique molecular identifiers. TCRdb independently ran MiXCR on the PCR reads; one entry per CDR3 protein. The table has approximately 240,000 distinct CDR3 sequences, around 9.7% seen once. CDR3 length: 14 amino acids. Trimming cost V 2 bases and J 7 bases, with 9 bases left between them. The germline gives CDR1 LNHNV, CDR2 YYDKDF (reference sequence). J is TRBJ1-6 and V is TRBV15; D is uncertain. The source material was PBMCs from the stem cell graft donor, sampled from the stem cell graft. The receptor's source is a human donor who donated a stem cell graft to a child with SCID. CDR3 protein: CATSRRRLNSPLHF. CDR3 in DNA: TGTGCCACCAGCAGACGACGATTGAATTCACCCCTCCACTTT.